Described below is a single T cell receptor beta chain sequence and its context. Germline-derived CDR1 and CDR2 are SGHRS and YFSETQ. V lost 5 bases to trimming and J lost 5 bases; unmatched junction nucleotides: 3. The CDR3 is 13 amino acids. This sample was included in a study of blood T cell repertoires in COVID-19. Study information: PBMCs, B-cell-depleted T cells, or T cells provided the cDNA or gDNA that made up the material.

The repertoire was sequenced with immunoSEQ multiplex PCR; TCRdb's copy has only in-frame clones and lacks some. This sample has around 250,000 clones, with 80% to 95% found just once. Across over 20 US areas, participants ranged in age from roughly 18 to 95 years. Participants classified as exposed had met a COVID-19 case within 2 weeks before study entry. Material: PBMCs or T cells enriched from blood (not recorded which). The TCR originated in a man aged 40-50 years who had been exposed to COVID-19. V usage is TRBV5-1 and J usage is TRBJ1-4; 7 bases agree with TRBD1. CDR3 sequence (DNA): TGCGCCAGCAGGAGGGGGCTAAATGAAAAACTGTTTTTT. This translates into CASRRGLNEKLFF.